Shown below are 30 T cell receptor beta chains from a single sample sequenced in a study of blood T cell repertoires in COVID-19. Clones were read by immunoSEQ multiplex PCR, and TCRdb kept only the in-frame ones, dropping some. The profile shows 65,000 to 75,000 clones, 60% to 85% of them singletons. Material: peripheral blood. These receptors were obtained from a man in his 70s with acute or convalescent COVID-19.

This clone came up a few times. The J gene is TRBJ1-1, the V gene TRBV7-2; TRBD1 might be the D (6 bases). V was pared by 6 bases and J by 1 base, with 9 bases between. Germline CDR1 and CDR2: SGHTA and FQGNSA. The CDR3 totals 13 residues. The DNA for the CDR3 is TGTGCCAGCAGACAGGGACAGAACACTGAAGCTTTCTTT. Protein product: CASRQGQNTEAFF.

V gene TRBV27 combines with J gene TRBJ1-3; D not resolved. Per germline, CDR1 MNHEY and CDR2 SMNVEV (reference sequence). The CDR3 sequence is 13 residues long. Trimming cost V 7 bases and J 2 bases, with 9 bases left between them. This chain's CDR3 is CASKRAAGNTIYF. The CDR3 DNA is TGTGCCAGCAAGCGGGCGGCTGGAAACACCATATATTTT.

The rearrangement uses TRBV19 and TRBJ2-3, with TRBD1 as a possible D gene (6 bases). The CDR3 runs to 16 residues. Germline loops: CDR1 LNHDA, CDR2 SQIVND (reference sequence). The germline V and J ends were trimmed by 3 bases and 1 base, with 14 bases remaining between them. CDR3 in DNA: TGTGCCAGTAGTATTGGCACAGGGACCCGCACAGATACGCAGTATTTT. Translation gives CASSIGTGTRTDTQYF.

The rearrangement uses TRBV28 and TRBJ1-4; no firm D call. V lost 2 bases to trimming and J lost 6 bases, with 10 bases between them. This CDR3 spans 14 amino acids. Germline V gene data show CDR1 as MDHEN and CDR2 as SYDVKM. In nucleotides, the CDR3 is TGTGCCAGCAGTTTACAGAGGAGGGATGAAAAACTGTTTTTT. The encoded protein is CASSLQRRDEKLFF.

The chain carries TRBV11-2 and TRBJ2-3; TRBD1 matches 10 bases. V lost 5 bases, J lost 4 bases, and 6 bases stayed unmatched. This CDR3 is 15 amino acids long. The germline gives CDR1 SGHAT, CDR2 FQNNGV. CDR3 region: CASSHTGTGADTQYF. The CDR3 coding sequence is TGTGCCAGCAGCCACACCGGGACAGGGGCAGATACGCAGTATTTT.

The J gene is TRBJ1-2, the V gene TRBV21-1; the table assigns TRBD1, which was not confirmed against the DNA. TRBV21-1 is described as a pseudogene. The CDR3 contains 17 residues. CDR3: CASSKVDVWGFYYGYTF. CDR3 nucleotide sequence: TGTGCCAGCAGCAAAGTTGACGTGTGGGGCTTCTACTATGGCTACACCTTC.

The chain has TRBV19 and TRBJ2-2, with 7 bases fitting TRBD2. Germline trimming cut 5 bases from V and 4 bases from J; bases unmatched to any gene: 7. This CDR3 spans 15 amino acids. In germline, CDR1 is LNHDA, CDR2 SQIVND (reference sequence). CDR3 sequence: CASSWSSGPTGELFF. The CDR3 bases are TGTGCCAGTAGTTGGTCTAGCGGCCCCACCGGGGAGCTGTTTTTT.

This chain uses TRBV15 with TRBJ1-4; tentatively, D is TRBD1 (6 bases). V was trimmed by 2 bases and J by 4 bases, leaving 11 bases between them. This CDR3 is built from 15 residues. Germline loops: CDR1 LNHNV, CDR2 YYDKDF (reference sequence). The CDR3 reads CATSRIDRINEKLFF. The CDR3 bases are TGTGCCACCAGCAGAATCGACAGGATTAATGAAAAACTGTTTTTT.

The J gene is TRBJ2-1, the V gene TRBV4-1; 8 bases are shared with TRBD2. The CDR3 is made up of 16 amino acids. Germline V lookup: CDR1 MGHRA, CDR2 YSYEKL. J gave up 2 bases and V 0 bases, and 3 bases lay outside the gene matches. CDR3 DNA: TGCGCCAGCAGCCAAGATTTAGCGGGGACCTACAATGAGCAGTTCTTC. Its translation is CASSQDLAGTYNEQFF.

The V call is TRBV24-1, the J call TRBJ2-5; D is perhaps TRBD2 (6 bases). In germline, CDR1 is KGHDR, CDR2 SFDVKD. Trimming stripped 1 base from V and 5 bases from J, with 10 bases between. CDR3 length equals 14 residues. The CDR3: CATSDFSGVETQYF. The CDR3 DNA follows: TGTGCCACCAGTGATTTCTCGGGGGTTGAGACCCAGTACTTC.

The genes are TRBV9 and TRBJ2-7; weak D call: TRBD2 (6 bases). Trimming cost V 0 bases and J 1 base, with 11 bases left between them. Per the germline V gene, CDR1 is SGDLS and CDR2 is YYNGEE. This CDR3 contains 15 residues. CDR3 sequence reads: CASSVGSSGSYEQYF. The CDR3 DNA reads TGTGCCAGCAGCGTAGGGAGTAGCGGATCCTACGAGCAGTACTTC.

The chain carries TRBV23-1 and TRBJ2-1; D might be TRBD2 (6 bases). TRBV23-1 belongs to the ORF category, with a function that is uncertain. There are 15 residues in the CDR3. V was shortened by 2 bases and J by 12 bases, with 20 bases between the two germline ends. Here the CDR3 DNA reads TGCGCCAGCAGTCAACCTCCCCGGGACTTTACAGGGCAGTTCTTC. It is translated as CASSQPPRDFTGQFF.

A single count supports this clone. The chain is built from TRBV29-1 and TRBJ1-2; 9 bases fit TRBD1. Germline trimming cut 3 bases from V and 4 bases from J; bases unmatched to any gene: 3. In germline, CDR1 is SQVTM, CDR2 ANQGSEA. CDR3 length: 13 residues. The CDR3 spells CSVEDRGTYGYTF. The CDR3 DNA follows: TGCAGCGTTGAGGACAGGGGCACCTATGGCTACACCTTC. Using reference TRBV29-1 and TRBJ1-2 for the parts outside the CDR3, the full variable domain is SAVISQKPSRDICQRGTSLTIQCQVDSQVTMMFWYRQQPGQSLTLIATANQGSEATYESGFVIDKFPISRPNLTFSTLTVSNMSPEDSSIYLCSVEDRGTYGYTFGSGTRLTVV.

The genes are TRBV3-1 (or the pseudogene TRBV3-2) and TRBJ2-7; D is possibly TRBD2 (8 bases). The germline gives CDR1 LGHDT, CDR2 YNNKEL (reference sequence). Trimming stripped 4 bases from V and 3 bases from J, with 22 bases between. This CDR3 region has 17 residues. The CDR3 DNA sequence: TGTGCCAGCAGCCTCCAACGGGGGGGGACAGATTTCTACGAGCAGTACTTC. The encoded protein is CASSLQRGGTDFYEQYF.

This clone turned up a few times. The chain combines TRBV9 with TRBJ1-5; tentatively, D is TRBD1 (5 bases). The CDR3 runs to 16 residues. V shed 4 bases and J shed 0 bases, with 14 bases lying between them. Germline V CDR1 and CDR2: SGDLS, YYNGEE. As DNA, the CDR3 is TGTGCCAGCAGCCCCGGGGGGGTTTATAGCAATCAGCCCCAGCATTTT. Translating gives CASSPGGVYSNQPQHF.

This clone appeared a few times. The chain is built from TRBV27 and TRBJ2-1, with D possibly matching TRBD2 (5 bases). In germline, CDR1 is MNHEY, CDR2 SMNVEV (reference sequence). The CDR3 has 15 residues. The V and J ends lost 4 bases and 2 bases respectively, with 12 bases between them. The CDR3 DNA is TGTGCCAGCAGTTCTTCTAGCAGCGCCTACAATGAGCAGTTCTTC. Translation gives CASSSSSSAYNEQFF.

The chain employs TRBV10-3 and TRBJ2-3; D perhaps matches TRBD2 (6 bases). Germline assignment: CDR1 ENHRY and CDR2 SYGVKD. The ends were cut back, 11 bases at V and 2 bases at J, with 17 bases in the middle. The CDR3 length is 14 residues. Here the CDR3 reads CAHQEGRNTDTQYF. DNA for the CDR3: TGTGCCCATCAGGAGGGCCGGAACACAGATACGCAGTATTTT.

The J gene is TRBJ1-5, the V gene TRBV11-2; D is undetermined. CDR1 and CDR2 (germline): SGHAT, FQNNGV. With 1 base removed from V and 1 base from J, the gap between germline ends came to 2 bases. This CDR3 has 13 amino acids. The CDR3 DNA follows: TGTGCCAGCAGCTTAGCGAGCAATCAGCCCCAGCATTTT. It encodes CASSLASNQPQHF.

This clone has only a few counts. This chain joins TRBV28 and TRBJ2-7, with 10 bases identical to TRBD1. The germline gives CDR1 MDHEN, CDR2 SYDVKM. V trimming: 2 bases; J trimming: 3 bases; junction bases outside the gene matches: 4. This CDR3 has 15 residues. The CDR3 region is CASSLVTGGYYEQYF. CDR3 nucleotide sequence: TGTGCCAGCAGTTTAGTGACAGGGGGCTACTACGAGCAGTACTTC.

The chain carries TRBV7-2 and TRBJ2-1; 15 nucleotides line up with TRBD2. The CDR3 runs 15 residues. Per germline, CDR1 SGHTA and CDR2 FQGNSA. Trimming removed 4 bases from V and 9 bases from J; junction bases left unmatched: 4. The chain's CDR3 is CASSSGLAGGSEQFF. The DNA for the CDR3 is TGTGCCAGCAGCTCGGGACTAGCGGGAGGTAGTGAGCAGTTCTTC.

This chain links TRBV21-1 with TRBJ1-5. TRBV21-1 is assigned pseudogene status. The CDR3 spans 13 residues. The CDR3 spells CASGPGRGQPQHF. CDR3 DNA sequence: TGTGCCAGCGGTCCAGGGAGGGGTCAGCCCCAGCATTTT.

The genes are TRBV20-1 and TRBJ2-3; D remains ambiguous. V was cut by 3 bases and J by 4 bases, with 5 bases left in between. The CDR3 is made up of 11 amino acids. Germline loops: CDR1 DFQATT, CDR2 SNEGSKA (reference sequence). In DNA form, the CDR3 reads TGCAGTGCTAGTCGGGCAGATACGCAGTATTTT. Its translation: CSASRADTQYF.

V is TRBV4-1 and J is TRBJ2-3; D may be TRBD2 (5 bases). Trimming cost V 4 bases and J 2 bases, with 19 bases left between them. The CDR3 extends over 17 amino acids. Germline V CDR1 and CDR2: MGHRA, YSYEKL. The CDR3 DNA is TGCGCCAGCAGCCCCTTCCGGGATTCAAGAGTCACAGATACGCAGTATTTT. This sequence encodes CASSPFRDSRVTDTQYF.

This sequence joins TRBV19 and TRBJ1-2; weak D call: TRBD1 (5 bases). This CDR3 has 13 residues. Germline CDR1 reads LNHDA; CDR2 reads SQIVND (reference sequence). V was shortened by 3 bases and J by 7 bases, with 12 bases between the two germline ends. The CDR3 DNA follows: TGTGCCAGTAGTATGCAGGGTCGGTCTGGCTACACCTTC. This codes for CASSMQGRSGYTF.

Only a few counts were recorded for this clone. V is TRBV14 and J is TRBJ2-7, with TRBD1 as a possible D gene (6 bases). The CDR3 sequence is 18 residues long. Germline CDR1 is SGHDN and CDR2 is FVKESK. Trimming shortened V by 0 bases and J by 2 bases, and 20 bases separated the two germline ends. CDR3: CASSQERVGAPGTYEQYF. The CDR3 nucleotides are TGTGCCAGCAGCCAAGAAAGGGTGGGGGCCCCGGGGACCTACGAGCAGTACTTC.

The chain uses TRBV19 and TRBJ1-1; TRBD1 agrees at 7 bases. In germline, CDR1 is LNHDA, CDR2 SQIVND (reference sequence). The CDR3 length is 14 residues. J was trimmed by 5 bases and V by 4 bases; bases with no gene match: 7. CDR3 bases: TGTGCCAGTAGTACCTACAGGGGACAAACTGAAGCTTTCTTT. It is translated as CASSTYRGQTEAFF.

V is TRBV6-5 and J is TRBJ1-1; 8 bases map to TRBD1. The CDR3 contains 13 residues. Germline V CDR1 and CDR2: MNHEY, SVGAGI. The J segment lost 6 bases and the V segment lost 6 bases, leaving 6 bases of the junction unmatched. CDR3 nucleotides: TGTGCCAGCAGCCGACAGGGGACGGCTGAAGCTTTCTTT. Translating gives CASSRQGTAEAFF.

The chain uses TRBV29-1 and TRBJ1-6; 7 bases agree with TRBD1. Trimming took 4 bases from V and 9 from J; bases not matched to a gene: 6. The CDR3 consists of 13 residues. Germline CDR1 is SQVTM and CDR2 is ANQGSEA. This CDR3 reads CSVARGSGSPLHF. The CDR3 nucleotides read TGCAGCGTTGCCAGGGGGAGCGGTTCACCCCTCCACTTT.

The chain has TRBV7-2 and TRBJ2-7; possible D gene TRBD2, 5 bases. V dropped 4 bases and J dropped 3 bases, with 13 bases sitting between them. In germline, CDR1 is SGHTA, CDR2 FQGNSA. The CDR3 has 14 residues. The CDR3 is CASSSRTEVYEQYF. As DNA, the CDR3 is TGTGCCAGCAGCTCCCGGACGGAGGTCTACGAGCAGTACTTC.

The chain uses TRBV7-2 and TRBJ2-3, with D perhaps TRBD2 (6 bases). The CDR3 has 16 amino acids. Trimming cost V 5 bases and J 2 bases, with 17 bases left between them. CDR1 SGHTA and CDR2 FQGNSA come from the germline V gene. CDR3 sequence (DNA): TGTGCCAGCAGCCGTATTGCTAGCGCGATCACAGATACGCAGTATTTT. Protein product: CASSRIASAITDTQYF.